This TCR beta chain was identified in a study of OX40 agonist ivuxolimab in advanced cancers. Background on the whole study: Ivuxolimab was an agonistic, fully human IgG2 monoclonal antibody directed against OX40 (CD134), a costimulatory receptor. Peripheral TCRbeta sequencing was intended to test whether TCR sequence diversity was altered and clonal T-cell expansion was caused by ivuxolimab. Among the approximately 50 dose-escalation patients, about 19 had hepatocellular carcinoma, 15 or so melanoma, 9 renal cell carcinoma and 9 head and neck cancer. Patients were allowed to have had prior anti-PD-1, anti-PD-L1 or anti-CTLA-4 therapy, and approximately 40% of the dose-escalation patients had been treated with checkpoint inhibitors. Partial responses occurred in three dose-escalation patients: two with cutaneous melanoma and one with hepatocellular carcinoma. The paper describes the monotherapy dose-escalation part (N of about 47 patients) of the phase I trial of ivuxolimab. In the dose-escalation cohort, more than 80% of patients were male, and the mean age was approximately 60 years with a range of about 23 to 79. Intravenous ivuxolimab was administered to patients every 2 weeks at six dose levels: 0.01, 0.1, 0.3, 1.5, 3 and 10 mg/kg.

Notes on this clone: Its antigen target is currently unknown. No qualities accompany the bases; no much larger clone lies one base away.

The trial excluded patients who had a history of autoimmune disease or were on systemic immunosuppression. Peripheral blood for TCR sequencing was drawn from every dose cohort at baseline, at cycle 4 day 1 and at cycle 7 day 1. The samples were drawn from a first-in-human, open-label, multicenter phase I dose-escalation trial of ivuxolimab. Adults with locally advanced or metastatic melanoma, renal cell, hepatocellular, or head and neck squamous cell carcinoma were enrolled in the trial. CD4+ and CD8+ T cells were sorted separately from peripheral blood before TCR sequencing. For sequencing of the TCRbeta CDR3 region, genomic DNA was extracted from the sorted cells. The immunoSEQ Assay was used for sequencing of TCRbeta CDR3 regions. TCRdb re-hosts the immuneACCESS table, in-frame sequences only. Its copies lack some clones; in the studies checked, an unresolved V gene accounts for under half of them, and the cause for the rest is not known. This sample lists 42,000 or so clones; around 87% were detected once. Together, the top ten hold 15% of the sample.

The germline V gene supplies CDR1 MNHEY and CDR2 SVGAGI. The CDR3 numbers 16 residues from cysteine through phenylalanine. Here the CDR3 DNA is all that survives: 48 bases in frame from base 1. Compared with germline, V lacks 3 bases and J lacks 6 bases; bases without a gene match: 10. What the research found in general, with its limitations: At doses of 0.1 to 3.0 mg/kg, clonal expansion of both CD4+ and CD8+ T cells in blood was seen between baseline and week 6. The antigen specificity of the peripheral T cells that underwent clonal expansion was not determined. On average, CD8+ T cells showed more expanded clones than CD4+ T cells after ivuxolimab. Low levels of normalized T-cell clonal expansion were also seen in some nonresponding patients. In the 0.1-3.0 mg/kg groups, partial responders had among the lowest normalized peripheral clonal expansion, particularly in CD8+ T cells.

The sequence derives from an adult with an advanced solid tumor such as melanoma, head and neck, liver or kidney cancer. The chain is encoded by TRBV6-5 joined to TRBJ2-3, and TRBD2 matches 9 of the central bases. The specimen comprised CD4+ or CD8+ T cells sorted from blood, sampled in a trial of the OX40 agonist ivuxolimab. The encoded CDR3 is CASSYSREAGGDTQYF. The DNA sequence is given as TGTGCCAGCAGTTATTCAAGGGAAGCGGGAGGCGATACGCAGTATTTT.